The 15 T cell receptor beta chains in this list originate from one sample, sequenced in a study of cytotoxic CD8 clonotypes in ibrutinib-treated CLL. Method: immunoSEQ multiplex PCR; TCRdb's copy keeps in-frame clones and lacks some. The table lists hundreds of thousands of clones, around 70% of them singletons. Sequenced material: PBMCs, taken after 12 months of ibrutinib treatment. These receptors were obtained from a human donor with chronic lymphocytic leukemia.

This chain joins TRBV6-4 and TRBJ1-2; 7 positions agree with TRBD1. Trimming cost V 5 bases and J 6 bases; bases outside gene matches: 6. The CDR3 length is 13 residues. Germline CDR1 and CDR2: MRHNA and SNTAGT. In nucleotides, the CDR3 is TGTGCCAGCAGTCCCGGGACAGCCGATGGCTACACCTTC. This sequence encodes CASSPGTADGYTF.

The rearrangement links TRBV7-8 to TRBJ2-7; tentative D call: TRBD1 (6 bases). The length of the CDR3 is 18 residues. V was clipped by 5 bases and J by 0 bases, with 23 bases between them. The germline CDR1 and CDR2 sequences are SGHVS and FQNEAQ. Here the CDR3 reads CASSPSTSGTPSSYEQYF. DNA for the CDR3: TGTGCCAGCAGCCCATCCACCTCCGGGACACCGAGCTCCTACGAGCAGTACTTC. The full variable domain, in which reference TRBV7-8 and TRBJ2-7 provide the parts outside the CDR3, is GAGVSQSPRYKVAKRGQDVALRCDPISGHVSLFWYQQALGQGPEFLTYFQNEAQLDKSGLPSDRFFAERPEGSVSTLKIQRTQQEDSAVYLCASSPSTSGTPSSYEQYFGPGTRLTVT.

V is TRBV25-1 and J is TRBJ2-1; 10 bases line up with TRBD2. Losses at the gene ends were 1 base for V and 6 bases for J; bases not matched to a gene: 6. Germline V gives CDR1 MGHDK, CDR2 SYGVNS. There are 16 residues in the CDR3. CDR3 in DNA: TGTGCCAGCAGTGAATCCCGGACTAGCGGTTTCAATGAGCAGTTCTTC. Its translation: CASSESRTSGFNEQFF. Full variable domain (outside the CDR3, taken from reference TRBV25-1 and TRBJ2-1): EADIYQTPRYLVIGTGKKITLECSQTMGHDKMYWYQQDPGMELHLIHYSYGVNSTEKGDLSSESTVSRIRTEHFPLTLESARPSHTSQYLCASSESRTSGFNEQFFGPGTRLTVL.

The chain is built from TRBV6-1 and TRBJ2-2; D unresolved. There are 15 residues in the CDR3. V shed 5 bases and J shed 3 bases, with 13 bases lying between them. Germline values: CDR1 MNHNS, CDR2 SASEGT. Here the CDR3 DNA reads TGTGCCAGCAGTAAACCGGGTGGCGACACCGGGGAGCTGTTTTTT. Its protein product is CASSKPGGDTGELFF.

V and J are TRBV7-2 and TRBJ1-2; no clear D. This CDR3 has 13 residues. Germline V CDR1 and CDR2: SGHTA, FQGNSA. With 0 bases removed from V and 4 bases from J, the gap between germline ends came to 6 bases. DNA for the CDR3: TGTGCCAGCAGCTTAGCCCCCGGCTATGGCTACACCTTC. It is translated as CASSLAPGYGYTF.

This clone has only a few counts. An end of the junction differs from the germline gene, which may be a read error. The chain carries TRBV4-1 and TRBJ2-5; 7 positions agree with TRBD1. Germline-derived CDR1 and CDR2 are MGHRA and YSYEKL. CDR3 length: 13 residues. CDR3 nucleotide sequence: TGTGCCAGCAGCGAAGACAGGGTTGAGACCCAGTACTTC. Its protein product is CASSEDRVETQYF.

This clone was counted between two and nine times. The chain links TRBV4-2 to TRBJ2-7; D tentatively fits TRBD1 or TRBD2 (5 bases each). CDR1 and CDR2 from the germline V gene are LGHNA and YNFKEQ. With 1 base removed from V and 2 bases from J, the gap between germline ends came to 15 bases. The CDR3 length is 16 residues. For the CDR3, the DNA is TGTGCCAGCAGCCAAGTAGCCGGGACCGGGACCTACGAGCAGTACTTC. Translation gives CASSQVAGTGTYEQYF.

This chain uses TRBV18 with TRBJ1-5; 8 nucleotides line up with TRBD1. The CDR3 runs to 15 residues. Germline V gene lookup returns CDR1 KGHSH and CDR2 LQKENI. With V trimmed by 0 bases and J by 7 bases, 5 bases remained unmatched. CDR3 protein: CASSPPRTGPQPQHF. The CDR3 coding sequence is TGTGCCAGCTCACCACCGAGGACAGGGCCCCAGCCCCAGCATTTT.

The chain employs TRBV5-1 and TRBJ2-1; 8 bases map to TRBD2. The V gene end was trimmed by 0 bases and the J gene end by 1 base; junction bases not matched to a gene: 3. Germline CDR1 reads SGHRS; CDR2 reads YFSETQ. The CDR3 covers 16 residues. The CDR3 region has the DNA TGCGCCAGCAGCTTGGCAGCGGGAGTGTCCTACAATGAGCAGTTCTTC. Amino acid sequence: CASSLAAGVSYNEQFF.

The rearrangement joins TRBV27 to TRBJ2-2; D is unresolved. V was pared by 2 bases and J by 3 bases, with 7 bases between. Germline V gene data show CDR1 as MNHEY and CDR2 as SMNVEV (reference sequence). This CDR3 has 14 residues. CDR3 DNA: TGTGCCAGCAGTTTAATTGGGGACACCGGGGAGCTGTTTTTT. Its translation: CASSLIGDTGELFF.

This clone was observed a single time. This chain links TRBV6-6 with TRBJ2-7; 8 nucleotides line up with TRBD1. V lost 6 bases to trimming and J lost 3 bases; unmatched junction nucleotides: 4. Germline V gene data show CDR1 as MNHNY and CDR2 as SVGAGI (reference sequence). The CDR3 is made up of 13 amino acids. CDR3: CASRYGQGYEQYF. CDR3 sequence (DNA): TGTGCCAGCAGATATGGACAGGGCTACGAGCAGTACTTC.

This clone was counted between two and nine times. This chain uses TRBV30 with TRBJ1-2; the D is unclear. The ends were cut back, 3 bases at V and 2 bases at J, with 13 bases in the middle. Germline V CDR1 and CDR2: GTSNPN, SVGIG (reference sequence). The CDR3 loop spans 14 amino acids. The CDR3 nucleotides are TGTGCCTGGAGGCTCCGGGGATCAAACTATGGCTACACCTTC. Its protein product is CAWRLRGSNYGYTF.

The CDR3 DNA is TGTGCCAGCAGCTCCCCCTTTAAGGAAAAACTGTTTTTT. Translated, it gives CASSSPFKEKLFF. The chain has TRBV7-9 and TRBJ1-4; D ambiguous. The CDR3 extends over 13 amino acids. Germline V CDR1 and CDR2: SEHNR, FQNEAQ (reference sequence). Trimming removed 4 bases at V and 8 bases at J, with 11 bases between.

This sequence joins TRBV9 and TRBJ2-2, with D possibly TRBD1 on 5 matching bases. V was trimmed by 5 bases and J by 0 bases, leaving 11 bases between them. Germline V CDR1 and CDR2: SGDLS, YYNGEE. This CDR3 region has 15 residues. The CDR3 here is CASSRRQPNTGELFF. CDR3 sequence (DNA): TGTGCCAGCAGTCGAAGACAGCCGAACACCGGGGAGCTGTTTTTT. The whole variable domain, filled in from reference TRBV9 and TRBJ2-2, reads DSGVTQTPKHLITATGQRVTLRCSPRSGDLSVYWYQQSLDQGLQFLIQYYNGEERAKGNILERFSAQQFPDLHSELNLSSLELGDSALYFCASSRRQPNTGELFFGEGSRLTVL.

The V and J genes are TRBV4-2 and TRBJ1-2, with a tentative D call TRBD1 (5 bases). Trimming removed 0 bases at V and 6 bases at J, with 17 bases between. Germline V gene lookup returns CDR1 LGHNA and CDR2 YNFKEQ. The CDR3 totals 16 residues. The CDR3 here is CASSQDYRGNRNGYTF. The CDR3 DNA is TGTGCCAGCAGCCAAGATTACCGGGGGAATCGGAATGGCTACACCTTC.